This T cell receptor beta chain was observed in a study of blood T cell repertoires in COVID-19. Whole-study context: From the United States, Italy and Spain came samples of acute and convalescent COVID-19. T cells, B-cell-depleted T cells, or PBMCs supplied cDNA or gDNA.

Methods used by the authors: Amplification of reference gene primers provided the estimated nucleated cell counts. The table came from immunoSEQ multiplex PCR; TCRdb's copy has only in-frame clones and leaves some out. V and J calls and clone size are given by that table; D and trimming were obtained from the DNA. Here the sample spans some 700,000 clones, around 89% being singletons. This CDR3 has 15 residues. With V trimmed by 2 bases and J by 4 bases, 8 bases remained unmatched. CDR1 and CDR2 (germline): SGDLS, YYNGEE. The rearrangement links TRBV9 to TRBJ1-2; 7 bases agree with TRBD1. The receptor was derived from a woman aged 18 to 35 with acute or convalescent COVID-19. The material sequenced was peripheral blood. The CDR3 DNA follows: TGTGCCAGCAGCGTCGACCCCCGGGACAGCTATGGCTACACCTTC. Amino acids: CASSVDPRDSYGYTF. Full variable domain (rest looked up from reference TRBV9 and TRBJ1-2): DSGVTQTPKHLITATGQRVTLRCSPRSGDLSVYWYQQSLDQGLQFLIQYYNGEERAKGNILERFSAQQFPDLHSELNLSSLELGDSALYFCASSVDPRDSYGYTFGSGTRLTVV.